Below are 9 T cell receptor beta chains sequenced from a single sample in a study of OX40 agonist ivuxolimab in advanced cancers. Sequencing used immunoSEQ multiplex PCR; TCRdb keeps in-frame clones, though not all of them. The repertoire holds tens of thousands of clones, 86% seen once, with about 1.1% in the top ten. The material sequenced was CD4+ or CD8+ T cells sorted from blood, taken in a trial of the OX40 agonist ivuxolimab. The receptor source for this set is an adult with an advanced solid tumor such as melanoma, head and neck, liver or kidney cancer.

The DNA of the CDR3 is TGTGCCAGCAGCTTAGAGAGATATAGCAATCAGCCCCAGCATTTT. This codes for CASSLERYSNQPQHF. The V and J genes are TRBV7-2 and TRBJ1-5; unclear D gene. CDR3 length equals 15 residues. Per germline, CDR1 SGHTA and CDR2 FQGNSA. V lost 1 base, J lost 0 bases, and 7 bases lay in between.

The chain uses TRBV19 and TRBJ2-1; 7 nucleotides match TRBD1. The germline gives CDR1 LNHDA, CDR2 SQIVND (reference sequence). The CDR3 length is 13 residues. Trimming took 6 bases from V and 5 from J; bases not matched to a gene: 4. The CDR3 DNA sequence: TGTGCCAGTAGAGACAGGGCCAACAATGAGCAGTTCTTC. Residues: CASRDRANNEQFF.

The V call is TRBV19, the J call TRBJ2-1; no clear D gene. The CDR3 sequence is 13 residues long. Deletions cut 5 bases from V and 4 bases from J, with 9 bases between. CDR1 LNHDA and CDR2 SQIVND come from the germline V gene (reference sequence). This CDR3 reads CASSPVGYNEQFF. The CDR3 coding sequence is TGTGCCAGTAGTCCTGTTGGGTACAATGAGCAGTTCTTC.

The chain recombines TRBV5-1 with TRBJ2-5; a weak D match, TRBD2 (6 bases). There are 15 residues in the CDR3. V gave up 1 base and J gave up 1 base, with 11 bases separating them. Germline loops: CDR1 SGHRS, CDR2 YFSETQ. CDR3 in amino acids: CASSLLSSAQETQYF. For the CDR3, the DNA is TGCGCCAGCAGCTTGTTGTCTAGCGCCCAAGAGACCCAGTACTTC.

The CDR3 spells CASSSGLAVYNEQFF. CDR3 in DNA: TGTGCCAGCAGTTCAGGACTAGCGGTCTACAATGAGCAGTTCTTC. The chain couples TRBV7-3 to TRBJ2-1, with TRBD2 matching 10 bases. CDR1 is SGHTA, CDR2 FQGTGA, per germline. CDR3 length: 15 amino acids. V was pared by 6 bases and J by 3 bases, with 5 bases of the junction left unmatched.

The chain joins TRBV5-6 to TRBJ2-3; unclear D gene. Looked up from germline, CDR1 is SGHDT and CDR2 is YYEEEE. V dropped 0 bases and J dropped 10 bases, with 18 bases sitting between them. This CDR3 has 15 residues. The CDR3 sequence: CASSLGRWPGFAQYF. The CDR3 DNA reads TGTGCCAGCAGCTTGGGAAGGTGGCCCGGCTTTGCGCAGTATTTT.

The chain links TRBV30 to TRBJ2-6; D may be TRBD1 or TRBD2 (7 bases each). CDR1 is GTSNPN, CDR2 SVGIG, per germline (reference sequence). With 4 bases removed from V and 4 bases from J, the gap between germline ends came to 11 bases. CDR3 length: 14 amino acids. The CDR3 region has the DNA TGTGCCTGGACAGGGGGGGCAGGGGCCAACGTCCTGACTTTC. Protein sequence: CAWTGGAGANVLTF.

This clone came up once. This chain links TRBV2 with TRBJ2-6; D is ambiguous. Trimming took off 5 bases at V and 0 bases at J, with 5 bases between the two ends. Germline-derived CDR1 and CDR2 are SNHLY and FYNNEI. CDR3 length: 14 residues. CDR3 DNA sequence: TGTGCCAGCAGTAACCCCTCTGGGGCCAACGTCCTGACTTTC. As protein: CASSNPSGANVLTF.

The chain combines TRBV4-2 with TRBJ1-1, with a weak D call TRBD1 (5 bases). CDR1 is LGHNA, CDR2 YNFKEQ, per germline. The CDR3 length is 16 residues. With 4 bases removed from V and 4 bases from J, the gap between germline ends came to 19 bases. This CDR3 reads CASSLRRTGGGTEAFF. Here the CDR3 DNA reads TGTGCCAGCAGCCTTAGACGGACCGGGGGGGGCACTGAAGCTTTCTTT.